The 25 T cell receptor beta chains listed next were all sequenced from one sample in a study of technical replicates of blood from several donors. Sequencing was performed with immunoSEQ multiplex PCR; in TCRdb, only in-frame clones are kept and a portion is missing. In the table there are fewer than 85,000 clones, around 94% of which are singletons. The sequencing input was T cells isolated from PBMCs. These receptors all come from a human donor in good health.

The chain is built from TRBV7-2 and TRBJ1-4; TRBD1 is a possible D gene (5 bases). CDR1 and CDR2 (germline): SGHTA, FQGNSA. The ends were cut back, 6 bases at V and 8 bases at J, with 22 bases in the middle. CDR3 length: 16 amino acids. The CDR3 sequence is CASSYTGGGGYEKLFF. CDR3 nucleotide sequence: TGTGCCAGCAGTTACACCGGGGGTGGGGGTTACGAAAAACTGTTTTTT.

The genes are TRBV11-2 and TRBJ1-1; D uncertain. Trimming took off 5 bases at V and 8 bases at J, with 24 bases between the two ends. CDR1 SGHAT and CDR2 FQNNGV come from the germline V gene. The CDR3 contains 16 residues. This chain's CDR3 is CASSGSRFARSSEAFF. CDR3 bases: TGTGCCAGCAGCGGTTCCCGTTTCGCGAGAAGCTCGGAAGCTTTCTTT. The complete variable domain, with remaining parts taken from reference TRBV11-2 and TRBJ1-1, reads EAGVAQSPRYKIIEKRQSVAFWCNPISGHATLYWYQQILGQGPKLLIQFQNNGVVDDSQLPKDRFSAERLKGVDSTLKIQPAKLEDSAVYLCASSGSRFARSSEAFFGQGTRLTVV.

The J gene is TRBJ2-2, the V gene TRBV18; TRBD1 is a possible D gene (5 bases). CDR1 and CDR2 (germline): KGHSH, LQKENI. The CDR3 covers 16 residues. With 3 bases removed from V and 0 bases from J, the gap between germline ends came to 11 bases. This CDR3 is CASSPSTATNTGELFF. DNA of the CDR3: TGTGCCAGCTCACCTTCGACAGCAACGAACACCGGGGAGCTGTTTTTT.

This chain joins TRBV5-8 and TRBJ2-1; 8 bases are a match to TRBD2. Germline V gene data show CDR1 as SGHTS and CDR2 as YDEGEE. The CDR3 loop spans 16 amino acids. Unmatched junction bases numbered 4, after V lost 0 bases and J lost 2 bases. CDR3 sequence reads: CASSLEREGPYNEQFF. The CDR3 bases are TGTGCCAGCAGCTTGGAACGGGAGGGCCCCTACAATGAGCAGTTCTTC.

The V and J genes are TRBV6-1 and TRBJ1-5; D unclear. The germline V gene has CDR1 MNHNS and CDR2 SASEGT. V dropped 4 bases and J dropped 6 bases, with 4 bases sitting between them. CDR3 length: 11 residues. CDR3 residues: CASSVSQPQHF. In DNA form, the CDR3 reads TGTGCCAGCAGTGTTAGTCAGCCCCAGCATTTT.

The chain is built from TRBV7-9 and TRBJ2-7; 10 nucleotides agree with TRBD1. CDR1 is SEHNR, CDR2 FQNEAQ, per germline (reference sequence). The CDR3 loop spans 16 amino acids. Trimming removed 5 bases from V and 5 bases from J; junction bases left unmatched: 12. The DNA of the CDR3 is TGTGCCAGCAGCACTTCCCGGGACAGGGGTGGGCACGAGCAGTACTTC. The encoded protein is CASSTSRDRGGHEQYF.

The genes are TRBV5-1 and TRBJ2-1, with 8 bases aligning to TRBD2. Germline V gives CDR1 SGHRS, CDR2 YFSETQ. CDR3 length: 17 residues. V lost 1 base and J lost 7; bases outside the gene matches: 13. The CDR3 nucleotides read TGCGCCAGCAGCTTGTATCTGGCGGGAGGCTCCTCGAATGAGCAGTTCTTC. Its translation: CASSLYLAGGSSNEQFF.

This chain links TRBV7-9 with TRBJ2-7; no firm D call. CDR1 and CDR2 from the germline V gene are SEHNR and FQNEAQ (reference sequence). Between the trimmed V and J ends, which lost 4 bases and 5 bases, there was a span of 12 bases. The CDR3 spans 13 residues. The CDR3 nucleotides read TGTGCCAGCAGCTCAATACTCCTAGACGAGCAGTACTTC. Its translation is CASSSILLDEQYF.

This clone was recorded once. The chain recombines TRBV29-1 with TRBJ1-4; D is ambiguous. This CDR3 has 13 residues. V was trimmed by 5 bases and J by 8 bases, leaving 15 bases between them. CDR1 is SQVTM, CDR2 ANQGSEA, per germline. CDR3 sequence (DNA): TGCAGCGTTAAAGTGGGAGGTAGCGAAAAACTGTTTTTT. Encoded protein: CSVKVGGSEKLFF.

The chain combines TRBV2 with TRBJ2-1; a possible D gene is TRBD2 (6 bases). CDR1 and CDR2 (germline): SNHLY, FYNNEI. The CDR3 is made up of 12 amino acids. V lost 6 bases, J lost 6 bases, and 9 bases lay in between. CDR3 sequence reads: CASSGGGNEQFF. CDR3 in DNA: TGTGCCAGCAGCGGGGGAGGCAATGAGCAGTTCTTC.

This chain links TRBV6-5 with TRBJ2-4; D not resolved. This CDR3 has 11 residues. V was pared by 8 bases and J by 7 bases, with 9 bases between. Germline V gene lookup returns CDR1 MNHEY and CDR2 SVGAGI. The CDR3 reads CASANGNIQYF. In DNA, the CDR3 is TGTGCCAGCGCCAACGGGAACATTCAGTACTTC.

The J gene is TRBJ1-1, the V gene TRBV27, with D unclear. The CDR3 covers 18 residues. Per germline, CDR1 MNHEY and CDR2 SMNVEV (reference sequence). Trimming stripped 3 bases from V and 0 bases from J, with 20 bases between. CDR3 protein: CASSFTAAQLLMNTEAFF. CDR3 DNA: TGTGCCAGCAGTTTTACGGCGGCCCAACTCTTAATGAACACTGAAGCTTTCTTT.

This chain uses TRBV25-1 with TRBJ2-2; TRBD1 is a possible D gene (5 bases). CDR3 size: 15 residues. V lost 4 bases and J 2 bases, leaving 11 bases between the germline ends. CDR1 is MGHDK and CDR2 is SYGVNS in the germline V gene. CDR3 residues: CASSVDGHNTGELFF. The CDR3 DNA reads TGTGCCAGCAGTGTAGATGGACATAACACCGGGGAGCTGTTTTTT.

V and J are TRBV19 and TRBJ2-1, with unresolved D. The V and J ends lost 6 bases and 8 bases respectively, with 14 bases between them. This CDR3 contains 13 residues. CDR1 is LNHDA and CDR2 is SQIVND in the germline V gene (reference sequence). The CDR3 coding sequence is TGTGCCAGTAGCGGCAGAAGCGCCCATGAGCAGTTCTTC. It yields the protein CASSGRSAHEQFF.

The table lists this clone with a count of one. The chain combines TRBV27 with TRBJ2-1, with TRBD2 matching over 8 bases. The V gene end was trimmed by 4 bases and the J gene end by 7 bases; junction bases not matched to a gene: 15. There are 17 residues in the CDR3. In germline, CDR1 is MNHEY, CDR2 SMNVEV (reference sequence). Written as DNA, the CDR3 is TGTGCCAGCAGTTCTCAGCTGACTAGCGCTTTAGGTAATGAGCAGTTCTTC. Its translation is CASSSQLTSALGNEQFF.

J is TRBJ2-7 and V is TRBV5-6, with 7 positions matching TRBD1. The CDR3 is 18 residues long. V shed 2 bases, J shed 0 bases, and the junction held 14 bases outside the gene matches. Germline CDR1 reads SGHDT; CDR2 reads YYEEEE. CDR3 region: CASSFGYFRGSRSYEQYF. CDR3 in DNA: TGTGCCAGCAGCTTCGGATACTTCAGGGGGTCGCGCTCCTACGAGCAGTACTTC.

The chain combines TRBV18 with TRBJ1-1, with unresolved D. Germline assignment: CDR1 KGHSH and CDR2 LQKENI. V dropped 3 bases and J dropped 2 bases, with 13 bases sitting between them. There are 15 residues in the CDR3. The CDR3 coding sequence is TGTGCCAGCTCACCCGATGCCGCGTTCAACACTGAAGCTTTCTTT. This translates into CASSPDAAFNTEAFF. Full variable domain (outside the CDR3, taken from reference TRBV18 and TRBJ1-1): NAGVMQNPRHLVRRRGQEARLRCSPMKGHSHVYWYRQLPEEGLKFMVYLQKENIIDESGMPKERFSAEFPKEGPSILRIQQVVRGDSAAYFCASSPDAAFNTEAFFGQGTRLTVV.

This chain uses TRBV19 with TRBJ1-2; 9 bases line up with TRBD1. V was clipped by 5 bases and J by 0 bases; unmatched bases: 4. Germline V gene data show CDR1 as LNHDA and CDR2 as SQIVND (reference sequence). This CDR3 has 15 residues. Here the CDR3 reads CASSFDRGTNYGYTF. CDR3 bases: TGTGCCAGTAGTTTCGACAGGGGGACTAACTATGGCTACACCTTC.

The V gene is TRBV2, the J gene TRBJ2-7; TRBD2 agrees at 7 bases. This CDR3 has 18 amino acids. The germline CDR1 and CDR2 sequences are SNHLY and FYNNEI. V lost 5 bases to trimming and J lost 1 base; unmatched junction nucleotides: 17. This CDR3 reads CASSSRTLGGIRSYEQYF. For the CDR3, the DNA is TGTGCCAGCAGTTCGAGAACCCTGGGGGGGATAAGATCCTACGAGCAGTACTTC.

This clone was recorded only once. The rearrangement links TRBV10-3 to TRBJ1-1, with D tentatively TRBD1 (6 bases). V shed 6 bases and J shed 3 bases, with 11 bases lying between them. This CDR3 is built from 13 residues. Looked up from germline, CDR1 is ENHRY and CDR2 is SYGVKD. The CDR3 DNA sequence: TGTGCCATCAGGATGACAGGAGACACTGAAGCTTTCTTT. Translation: CAIRMTGDTEAFF.

The V call is TRBV5-1, the J call TRBJ1-1; maybe TRBD1 (5 bases). CDR3 size: 17 residues. Germline V gene data show CDR1 as SGHRS and CDR2 as YFSETQ. The V end was cut by 4 bases, the J end by 3 bases, with 22 bases between. The CDR3 reads CASSTLSGVKGDTEAFF. The DNA of the CDR3 is TGCGCCAGCAGCACATTATCGGGGGTGAAAGGGGACACTGAAGCTTTCTTT.

The gene calls are TRBV7-2 and TRBJ1-4; TRBD1 matches 9 bases. V gave up 5 bases and J gave up 8 bases; unmatched junction bases: 9. Germline-derived CDR1 and CDR2 are SGHTA and FQGNSA. The length of the CDR3 is 15 residues. The CDR3 spells CASSPQGASGEKLFF. The CDR3 coding sequence is TGTGCCAGCAGCCCACAGGGGGCTTCGGGGGAAAAACTGTTTTTT.

The chain has TRBV7-9 and TRBJ2-2; 10 nucleotides align to TRBD1. Trimming at V came to 3 bases and at J to 2 bases, leaving 3 bases not matched to a gene. Per germline, CDR1 SEHNR and CDR2 FQNEAQ (reference sequence). This CDR3 region has 16 residues. The CDR3 here is CASSFRQGANTGELFF. DNA for the CDR3: TGTGCCAGCAGCTTCAGACAGGGGGCCAACACCGGGGAGCTGTTTTTT.

This chain uses TRBV7-3 with TRBJ1-3; possible D gene TRBD1, 5 bases. This CDR3 has 14 amino acids. Trimming shortened V by 5 bases and J by 3 bases, and 11 bases separated the two germline ends. Germline V lookup: CDR1 SGHTA, CDR2 FQGTGA. The CDR3 coding sequence is TGTGCCAGCAGCCCCGACAGTTTTGGAAACACCATATATTTT. This encodes CASSPDSFGNTIYF.

V and J are TRBV5-4 and TRBJ2-1; 9 nucleotides agree with TRBD2. CDR1 is SGHNT, CDR2 YYREEE, per germline (reference sequence). Trimming at V came to 2 bases and at J to 7 bases, leaving 4 bases not matched to a gene. This CDR3 comprises 14 residues. Written as DNA, the CDR3 is TGTGCCAGCAGCTTAGCGGGAGGCGGTAATGAGCAGTTCTTC. It codes for CASSLAGGGNEQFF.